The T cell receptor (beta chain) under discussion was sequenced for a study of OX40 agonist ivuxolimab in advanced cancers. Study-level points and caveats: At 0.1 to 3.0 mg/kg, clonal expansion of CD4+ and CD8+ blood T cells had occurred by week 6.

Per the germline V gene, CDR1 is SEHNR and CDR2 is FQNEAQ (reference sequence). The CDR3 runs 17 residues. With 2 bases removed from V and 8 bases from J, the gap between germline ends came to 19 bases. Some clones are missing from TCRdb's copy, which holds only in-frame ones; the method was immunoSEQ multiplex PCR. The sample lists about 100,000 clones, 91% seen once, with approximately 0.58% in the top ten. Points on this clone: Its antigen is not known.

This TCR derives from an adult with an advanced solid tumor such as melanoma, head and neck, liver or kidney cancer. This rearrangement joins TRBV7-9 to TRBJ2-6; D is unclear. The sample was CD4+ or CD8+ T cells sorted from blood, taken in a trial of the OX40 agonist ivuxolimab. The CDR3 DNA sequence: TGTGCCAGCAGCTTAAAGTCCATGGGATCGGAAACCAACGTCCTGACTTTC. Translated, it gives CASSLKSMGSETNVLTF.